This T cell receptor beta chain was sequenced for a study of T cell responses to AZD1222 COVID-19 vaccine. Looking at the study overall: Second-dose intervals of approximately 4 or approximately 12 weeks were pooled. Study-wide results and caveats: Spike-specific TCR breadth and depth grew following two AZD1222 doses. Donors were mostly white British, more females; clonal diversity possibly underestimated. Spike-wide vaccine-associated CD4 TCRs dominated at 160-218 and 743-854.

Assay: immunoSEQ multiplex PCR; the TCRdb copy retains only in-frame clones and omits some. The sample lists about 100,000 clones; 85% to 95% were seen once. Notes on this clone: Its antigen is undetermined.

This receptor was identified in an adult in good health. The starting material was peripheral blood, obtained on day 0 of AZD1222 vaccination.

In DNA form, the CDR3 reads TGTGCCAGCAGTGAAGACCTAGCGGGAGGCCAGGAGACCCAGTACTTC. Residues: CASSEDLAGGQETQYF. The V and J genes are TRBV6-1 and TRBJ2-5; 11 nucleotides align to TRBD2. With 1 base clipped from V and 5 bases from J, the junction kept 6 bases outside the gene matches. The CDR3 covers 16 residues. Germline CDR1 MNHNS, CDR2 SASEGT.